What follows is one T cell receptor beta chain and its context. Its antigen is not known. With autoimmune disease history or systemic immunosuppression, patients were excluded. These data are taken from a study of OX40 agonist ivuxolimab in advanced cancers. Study-wide context: Therapy given before enrollment (anti-PD-1, anti-PD-L1 or anti-CTLA-4) was allowed, and around 40% had some. Overall study results and limits: Among T cells, CD8+ cells averaged more expanded clones than CD4+ cells.

Method: immunoSEQ multiplex PCR; TCRdb's copy keeps in-frame clones and lacks some. The table lists some 20,000 clones, 87% of them singletons, with 23% in the top ten. Germline V gene sequence: CDR1 SQVTM, CDR2 ANQGSEA. The CDR3 sequence is 12 residues long. V lost 7 bases, J lost 3 bases, and 11 bases lay in between. This receptor was taken from an adult with an advanced solid tumor such as melanoma, head and neck, liver or kidney cancer. The material sequenced was CD4+ or CD8+ T cells sorted from blood, taken in a trial of the OX40 agonist ivuxolimab. V and J are TRBV29-1 and TRBJ2-3; TRBD1 is a possible D gene (5 bases). CDR3 sequence reads: CSAETETDTQYF. CDR3 coding DNA: TGCAGCGCCGAGACAGAAACAGATACGCAGTATTTT.